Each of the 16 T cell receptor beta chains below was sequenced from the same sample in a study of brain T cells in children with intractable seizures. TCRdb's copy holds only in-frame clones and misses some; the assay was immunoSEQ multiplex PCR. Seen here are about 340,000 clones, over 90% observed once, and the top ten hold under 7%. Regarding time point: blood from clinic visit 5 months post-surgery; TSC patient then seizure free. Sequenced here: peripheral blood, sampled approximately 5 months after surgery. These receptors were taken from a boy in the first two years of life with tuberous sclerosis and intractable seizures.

The CDR3, as DNA: TGTGCCAGCAGTTTTCTGGGGCAGACAAATCAGCCCCAGCATTTT. It specifies CASSFLGQTNQPQHF. The chain is built from TRBV28 and TRBJ1-5; weak D call: TRBD1 (5 bases). The CDR3 length is 15 residues. Germline V gives CDR1 MDHEN, CDR2 SYDVKM. The V end was cut by 3 bases, the J end by 4 bases, with 13 bases between.

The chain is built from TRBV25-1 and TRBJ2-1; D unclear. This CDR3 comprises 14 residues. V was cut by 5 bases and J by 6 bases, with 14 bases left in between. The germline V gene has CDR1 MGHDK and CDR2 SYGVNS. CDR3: CASSNDLLVNEQFF. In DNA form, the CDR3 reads TGTGCCAGCAGTAATGACTTACTGGTCAATGAGCAGTTCTTC.

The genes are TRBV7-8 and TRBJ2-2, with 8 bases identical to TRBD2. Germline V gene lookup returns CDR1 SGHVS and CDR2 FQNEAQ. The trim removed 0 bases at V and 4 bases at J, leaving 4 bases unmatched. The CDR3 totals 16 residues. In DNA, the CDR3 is TGTGCCAGCAGCTTAGCGGTAGCGGGACTCACCGGGGAGCTGTTTTTT. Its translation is CASSLAVAGLTGELFF.

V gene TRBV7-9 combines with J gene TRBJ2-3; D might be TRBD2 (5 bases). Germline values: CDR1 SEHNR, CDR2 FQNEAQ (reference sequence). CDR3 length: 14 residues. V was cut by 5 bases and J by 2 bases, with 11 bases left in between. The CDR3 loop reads CASSKSTTTDTQYF. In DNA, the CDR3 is TGTGCCAGCAGCAAATCGACTACCACAGATACGCAGTATTTT.

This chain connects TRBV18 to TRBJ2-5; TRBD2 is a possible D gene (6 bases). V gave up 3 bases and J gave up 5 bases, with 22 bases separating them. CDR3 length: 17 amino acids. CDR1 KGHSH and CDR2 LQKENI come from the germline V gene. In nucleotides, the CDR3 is TGTGCCAGCTCACCCTCTTCCCACGGGACGGAGGGGGAGACCCAGTACTTC. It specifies CASSPSSHGTEGETQYF.

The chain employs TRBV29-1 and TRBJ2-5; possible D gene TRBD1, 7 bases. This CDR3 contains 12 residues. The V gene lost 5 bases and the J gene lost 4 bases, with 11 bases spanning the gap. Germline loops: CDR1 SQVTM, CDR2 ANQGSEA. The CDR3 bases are TGCAGCGTTATGCAGGGGGGAGAGACCCAGTACTTC. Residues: CSVMQGGETQYF.

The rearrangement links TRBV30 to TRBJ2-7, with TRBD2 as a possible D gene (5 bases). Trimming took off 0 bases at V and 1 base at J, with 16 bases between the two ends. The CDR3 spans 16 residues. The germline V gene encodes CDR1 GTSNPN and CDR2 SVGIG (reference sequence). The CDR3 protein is CAWSVRGVGISYEQYF. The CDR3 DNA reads TGTGCCTGGAGTGTACGGGGAGTGGGTATTTCCTACGAGCAGTACTTC. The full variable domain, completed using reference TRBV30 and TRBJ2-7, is SQTIHQWPATLVQPVGSPLSLECTVEGTSNPNLYWYRQAAGRGLQLLFYSVGIGQISSEVPQNLSASRPQDRQFILSSKKLLLSDSGFYLCAWSVRGVGISYEQYFGPGTRLTVT.

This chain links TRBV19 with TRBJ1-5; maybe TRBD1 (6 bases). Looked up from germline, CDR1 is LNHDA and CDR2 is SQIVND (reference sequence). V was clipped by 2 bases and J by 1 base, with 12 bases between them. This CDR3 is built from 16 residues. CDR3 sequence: CASSILGGGSNQPQHF. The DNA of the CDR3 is TGTGCCAGTAGTATATTGGGGGGGGGCAGCAATCAGCCCCAGCATTTT.

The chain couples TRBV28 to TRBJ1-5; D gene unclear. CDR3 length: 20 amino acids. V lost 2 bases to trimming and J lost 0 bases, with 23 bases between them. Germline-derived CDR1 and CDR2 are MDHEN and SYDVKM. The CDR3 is CASSLDPSAHPPFSNQPQHF. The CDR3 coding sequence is TGTGCCAGCAGTTTAGATCCGTCAGCACACCCTCCCTTTAGCAATCAGCCCCAGCATTTT.

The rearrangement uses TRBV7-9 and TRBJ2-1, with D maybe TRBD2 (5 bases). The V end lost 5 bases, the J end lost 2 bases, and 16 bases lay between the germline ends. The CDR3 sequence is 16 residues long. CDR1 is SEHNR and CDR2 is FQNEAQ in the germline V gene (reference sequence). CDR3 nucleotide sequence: TGTGCCAGCAGCCCTCGACTCGGGGAAACCTACAATGAGCAGTTCTTC. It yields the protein CASSPRLGETYNEQFF.

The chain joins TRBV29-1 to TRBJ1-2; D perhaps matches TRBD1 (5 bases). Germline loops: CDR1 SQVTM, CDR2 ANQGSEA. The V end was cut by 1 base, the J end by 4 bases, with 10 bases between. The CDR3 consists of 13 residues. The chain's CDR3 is CSVEASGPYGYTF. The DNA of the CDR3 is TGCAGCGTTGAAGCGTCGGGGCCCTATGGCTACACCTTC.

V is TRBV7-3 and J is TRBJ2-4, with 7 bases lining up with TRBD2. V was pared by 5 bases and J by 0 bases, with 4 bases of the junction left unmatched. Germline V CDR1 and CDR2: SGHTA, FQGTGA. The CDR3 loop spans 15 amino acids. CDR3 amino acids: CASSPAGTAKNIQYF. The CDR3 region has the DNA TGTGCCAGCAGCCCAGCGGGGACAGCCAAAAACATTCAGTACTTC. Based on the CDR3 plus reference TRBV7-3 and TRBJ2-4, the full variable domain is GAGVSQTPSNKVTEKGKYVELRCDPISGHTALYWYRQSLGQGPEFLIYFQGTGAADDSGLPNDRFFAVRPEGSVSTLKIQRTERGDSAVYLCASSPAGTAKNIQYFGAGTRLSVL.

The CDR3 region has the DNA TGTGCCAGCAGTTCGGACAGGGTTGAAGCTTTCTTT. Its protein product is CASSSDRVEAFF. The gene calls are TRBV27 and TRBJ1-1; 8 nucleotides match TRBD1. This CDR3 comprises 12 residues. Germline V CDR1 and CDR2: MNHEY, SMNVEV (reference sequence). V lost 4 bases, J lost 7 bases, and 2 bases stayed unmatched.

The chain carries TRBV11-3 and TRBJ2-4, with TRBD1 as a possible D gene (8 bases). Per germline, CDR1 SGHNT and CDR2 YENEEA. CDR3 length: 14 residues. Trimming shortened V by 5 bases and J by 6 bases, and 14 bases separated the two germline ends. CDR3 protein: CASSPQGEGNIQYF. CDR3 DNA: TGTGCCAGCAGCCCACAGGGGGAGGGAAACATTCAGTACTTC.

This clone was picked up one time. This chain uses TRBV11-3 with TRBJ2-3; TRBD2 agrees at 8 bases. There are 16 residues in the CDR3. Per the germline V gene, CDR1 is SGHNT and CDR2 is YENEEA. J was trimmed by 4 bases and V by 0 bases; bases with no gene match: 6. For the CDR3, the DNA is TGTGCCAGCAGCTTAGAAGTAGCGGGATGGGCAGATACGCAGTATTTT. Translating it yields CASSLEVAGWADTQYF.

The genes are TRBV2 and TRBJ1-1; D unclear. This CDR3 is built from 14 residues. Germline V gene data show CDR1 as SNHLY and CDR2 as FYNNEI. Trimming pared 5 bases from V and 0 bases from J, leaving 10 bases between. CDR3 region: CASSLRRLNTEAFF. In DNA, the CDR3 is TGTGCCAGCAGTTTGCGACGGCTGAACACTGAAGCTTTCTTT.